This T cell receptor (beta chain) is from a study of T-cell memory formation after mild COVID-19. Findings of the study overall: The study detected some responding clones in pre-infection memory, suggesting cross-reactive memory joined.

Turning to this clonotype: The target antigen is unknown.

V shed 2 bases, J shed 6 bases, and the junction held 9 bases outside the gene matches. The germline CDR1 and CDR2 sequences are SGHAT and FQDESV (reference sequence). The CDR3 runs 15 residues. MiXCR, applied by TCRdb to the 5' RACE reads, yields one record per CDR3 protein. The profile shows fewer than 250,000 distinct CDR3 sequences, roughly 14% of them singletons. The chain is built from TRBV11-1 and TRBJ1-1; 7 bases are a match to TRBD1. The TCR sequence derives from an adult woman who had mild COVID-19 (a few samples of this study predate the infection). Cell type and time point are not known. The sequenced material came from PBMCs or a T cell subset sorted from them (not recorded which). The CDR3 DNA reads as TGTGCCAGCAGCTTACCTCAGACAGGGAGGTCTGAAGCTTTCTTT. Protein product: CASSLPQTGRSEAFF.